Each of the 20 T cell receptor beta chains below was sequenced from the same sample in a study of human T cells and chemical hapten exposure. TCRdb reprocessed the RACE reads via MiXCR and lists one record per CDR3 protein. Seen here are 65,000 to 95,000 distinct CDR3 sequences, 5% to 8.5% observed once, and the top ten hold roughly 1.4%. Time point in this sample: patch test 2, 6 weeks after DPC sensitization. Noted treatment: therapeutic diphenylcyclopropenone sensitization with weekly scalp DPC. The sequencing used whole blood, collected in connection with sensitization to the hapten diphenylcyclopropenone (DPC). These receptors all come from a woman in her thirties with alopecia areata. Some clones in this sample may be carry-over from other donors' samples.

In this sample, this clonotype turned up many times. This chain's CDR3 is CASSYSGQNNQPQHF. For the CDR3, the DNA is TGTGCCAGCAGTTACTCAGGGCAGAACAATCAGCCCCAGCATTTT. V is TRBV6-2 or TRBV6-3 and J is TRBJ1-5; no clear D gene. Trimming took 0 bases from V and 3 from J, leaving 9 bases between them. The V gene's germline CDR1 is MNHEY and CDR2 SVGEGT. CDR3 size: 15 residues.

This clonotype was picked up many times. The chain combines TRBV7-2 with TRBJ2-7; perhaps TRBD1 as D (5 bases). Looked up from germline, CDR1 is SGHTA and CDR2 is FQGNSA. V gave up 4 bases and J gave up 6 bases, with 13 bases separating them. CDR3 length: 13 residues. CDR3 protein: CASSSGQVGEQYF. In DNA, the CDR3 is TGTGCCAGCAGCTCAGGACAAGTAGGCGAGCAGTACTTC.

The table lists this clonotype with many counts. This chain links TRBV7-6 with TRBJ2-1; 11 bases agree with TRBD1. The J segment lost 7 bases and the V segment lost 5 bases, leaving 16 bases of the junction unmatched. Germline CDR1 and CDR2: SGHVS and FNYEAQ. There are 18 residues in the CDR3. The CDR3 region is CASSRKFLSGQGANEQFF. In DNA form, the CDR3 reads TGTGCCAGCAGCAGAAAATTCCTGTCCGGACAGGGGGCTAATGAGCAGTTCTTC. Full variable domain (rest looked up from reference TRBV7-6 and TRBJ2-1): GAGVSQSPRYKVTKRGQDVALRCDPISGHVSLYWYRQALGQGPEFLTYFNYEAQQDKSGLPNDRFSAERPEGSISTLTIQRTEQRDSAMYRCASSRKFLSGQGANEQFFGPGTRLTVL.

By share of the sample, this clonotype is medium-sized. The CDR3 bases are TGCAGCGTTGTTTCTTTAGGTGGGACTAGGTACAATGAGCAGTTCTTC. Its protein product is CSVVSLGGTRYNEQFF. The chain has TRBV29-1 and TRBJ2-1, with 8 nucleotides matching TRBD2. The CDR3 covers 16 residues. The germline V gene encodes CDR1 SQVTM and CDR2 ANQGSEA. The V and J ends lost 4 bases and 4 bases, in that order; junction bases with no gene match: 12.

This chain links TRBV20-1 with TRBJ1-5; no firm D call. CDR3 length equals 13 residues. Deletions cut 0 bases from V and 6 bases from J, with 9 bases between. Per germline, CDR1 DFQATT and CDR2 SNEGSKA (reference sequence). The CDR3 loop is CSAREGTGQPQHF. CDR3 sequence (DNA): TGCAGTGCTAGAGAGGGAACGGGTCAGCCCCAGCATTTT.

A few counts support this clonotype. The chain couples TRBV5-1 to TRBJ1-5; D uncertain. Germline-derived CDR1 and CDR2 are SGHRS and YFSETQ. Trimming removed 1 base at V and 2 bases at J, with 13 bases between. The CDR3 consists of 16 residues. CDR3 nucleotide sequence: TGCGCCAGCAGCTTGAAACAAAGTGGAGGCAATCAGCCCCAGCATTTT. Residues: CASSLKQSGGNQPQHF.

Ten or more counts support this clonotype. The gene calls are TRBV5-6 and TRBJ2-3; D call uncertain. The CDR3 sequence is 11 residues long. With 2 bases removed from V and 5 bases from J, the gap between germline ends came to 3 bases. The germline gives CDR1 SGHDT, CDR2 YYEEEE. The CDR3 reads CASSFGDTQYF. CDR3 DNA sequence: TGTGCCAGCAGCTTCGGAGATACGCAGTATTTT.

This clonotype was seen many times. The chain recombines TRBV19 with TRBJ2-2, with D possibly matching TRBD1 (6 bases). This CDR3 is built from 16 residues. The V and J ends lost 4 bases and 2 bases respectively, with 14 bases between them. CDR1 and CDR2 (germline): LNHDA, SQIVND (reference sequence). The CDR3 DNA reads TGTGCCAGTAGTAATCTCCTCAGGGGCAACACCGGGGAGCTGTTTTTT. Translating gives CASSNLLRGNTGELFF.

This clonotype was counted many times. This sequence joins TRBV5-1 and TRBJ1-2; a weak D match, TRBD1 (6 bases). The CDR3 contains 16 residues. V was clipped by 3 bases and J by 0 bases, with 15 bases between them. CDR1 SGHRS and CDR2 YFSETQ come from the germline V gene. The CDR3 bases are TGCGCCAGCAGCTCGGACAAGGGGGGGGCTAACTATGGCTACACCTTC. This codes for CASSSDKGGANYGYTF.

This chain links TRBV2 with TRBJ2-3, with D uncertain. Trimming took off 7 bases at V and 2 bases at J, with 19 bases between the two ends. The germline V gene encodes CDR1 SNHLY and CDR2 FYNNEI. This CDR3 has 16 amino acids. The CDR3 is CASKGSLDSITDTQYF. The CDR3 bases are TGTGCCAGCAAAGGGTCGCTCGACTCCATCACAGATACGCAGTATTTT.

This clonotype was counted ten times or more. CDR3 residues: CASSLEGQGSNQPQHF. DNA of the CDR3: TGCGCCAGCAGCTTGGAGGGACAGGGTAGCAATCAGCCCCAGCATTTT. This chain connects TRBV5-1 to TRBJ1-5; TRBD1 agrees at 9 bases. V gave up 0 bases and J gave up 0 bases; unmatched junction bases: 1. CDR3 size: 16 residues. Germline-derived CDR1 and CDR2 are SGHRS and YFSETQ.

This clonotype was counted many times. The chain is built from TRBV12-3 or TRBV12-4 and TRBJ1-5, with 8 bases fitting TRBD1. J lost 4 bases, V lost 5 bases, and 7 bases had no gene match. The CDR3 runs 15 residues. CDR3 DNA: TGTGCCAGCAGTCCCGGGACAGGAGGAAATCAGCCCCAGCATTTT. Amino acid sequence: CASSPGTGGNQPQHF.

This clonotype was counted ten times or more. The chain joins TRBV20-1 to TRBJ2-7; D is tentatively TRBD1 or TRBD2 (5 bases each). V was clipped by 0 bases and J by 6 bases, with 15 bases between them. There are 14 residues in the CDR3. The germline CDR1 and CDR2 sequences are DFQATT and SNEGSKA (reference sequence). CDR3 sequence reads: CSARDQMRGAEQYF. For the CDR3, the DNA is TGCAGTGCTAGAGATCAGATGAGAGGGGCCGAGCAGTACTTC.

The chain carries TRBV7-8 and TRBJ1-1; no definite D call. This CDR3 region has 13 residues. Trimming stripped 6 bases from V and 3 bases from J, with 11 bases between. Looked up from germline, CDR1 is SGHVS and CDR2 is FQNEAQ. CDR3 nucleotide sequence: TGTGCCAGCAGTCCCACTTGGGACACTGAAGCTTTCTTT. Its translation: CASSPTWDTEAFF. Full variable domain (rest looked up from reference TRBV7-8 and TRBJ1-1): GAGVSQSPRYKVAKRGQDVALRCDPISGHVSLFWYQQALGQGPEFLTYFQNEAQLDKSGLPSDRFFAERPEGSVSTLKIQRTQQEDSAVYLCASSPTWDTEAFFGQGTRLTVV.

In this sample, this clonotype turned up many times. One junction end does not reproduce the germline sequence, and a read error may be involved. This chain uses TRBV7-7 with TRBJ2-3, with 9 positions matching TRBD2. Germline-derived CDR1 and CDR2 are SSHAT and FNYEAQ (reference sequence). The CDR3 is 15 amino acids. The CDR3, as DNA: TGTGCTAGCAGCTTAGTTAGCGGGGGCGCAGATACGCAGTATTTT. Translated, it gives CASSLVSGGADTQYF.

This clonotype was found many times. V gene TRBV27 combines with J gene TRBJ2-1, with TRBD1 as a possible D gene (7 bases). Trimming removed 1 base at V and 9 bases at J, with 19 bases between. Germline CDR1 is MNHEY and CDR2 is SMNVEV (reference sequence). This CDR3 region has 16 residues. The CDR3 here is CASSLLVGGPGGEQFF. DNA of the CDR3: TGTGCCAGCAGTTTATTAGTTGGGGGGCCAGGGGGTGAGCAGTTCTTC.

This clonotype has more than one count but fewer than ten. The V call is TRBV5-1, the J call TRBJ2-5; no firm D call. Germline CDR1 and CDR2: SGHRS and YFSETQ. The CDR3 covers 13 residues. Trimming took off 2 bases at V and 1 base at J, with 6 bases between the two ends. For the CDR3, the DNA is TGCGCCAGCAGCTTATCGCTCCAAGAGACCCAGTACTTC. This codes for CASSLSLQETQYF.

This chain links TRBV19 with TRBJ1-5; D unresolved. There are 16 residues in the CDR3. Trimming pared 0 bases from V and 5 bases from J, leaving 14 bases between. The germline gives CDR1 LNHDA, CDR2 SQIVND (reference sequence). This CDR3 is CASSIDGLYSYQPQHF. The CDR3 DNA reads as TGTGCCAGTAGTATAGATGGACTTTACTCCTATCAGCCCCAGCATTTT.

This clonotype was seen ten or more times. The chain joins TRBV5-1 to TRBJ2-2; D remains unclear. Trimming removed 0 bases at V and 7 bases at J, with 7 bases between. The germline CDR1 and CDR2 sequences are SGHRS and YFSETQ. The CDR3 runs 13 residues. CDR3 in amino acids: CASSLVPSGELFF. CDR3 in DNA: TGCGCCAGCAGCTTGGTCCCGAGCGGGGAGCTGTTTTTT.

There are many counts of this clonotype. The chain employs TRBV24-1 and TRBJ2-6; a weak D match, TRBD1 (6 bases). Germline V gene data show CDR1 as KGHDR and CDR2 as SFDVKD. The CDR3 is 14 amino acids. The V gene lost 6 bases and the J gene lost 2 bases, with 7 bases spanning the gap. The CDR3 reads CATSQGPGANVLTF. The CDR3 DNA follows: TGTGCCACCAGTCAGGGGCCTGGGGCCAACGTCCTGACTTTC.